Listed below are T cell receptor beta chains from one sample, sequenced in a study of identifying expanded T cells in peripheral blood. Assay used: immunoSEQ multiplex PCR; TCRdb lists only in-frame clones, some missing. The repertoire holds approximately 130,000 clones, with more than 75% as singletons. Sequenced input: blood. Source of these receptors: a person between 18 and 70 years old in good health. CDR3s include the opening cysteine and the closing phenylalanine or tryptophan. The order of the fields is CDR3 length, clone size, J gene, V gene, D gene, CDR3 protein, CDR3 DNA. A D gene is named only where the DNA matches it firmly. Size tells how often a clone was seen (once, few, many) or the class of an expanded clone, and some rows leave it out.

15,NA,TRBJ2-1,TRBV19,NA,CASRQRGSSYNEQFF,TGTGCCAGTAGGCAACGGGGAAGCTCCTACAATGAGCAGTTCTTC
15,NA,TRBJ2-1,TRBV27,NA,CASTPGASAYNEQFF,TGTGCCAGCACCCCTGGGGCTAGCGCCTACAATGAGCAGTTCTTC
15,NA,TRBJ2-7,TRBV5-1,NA,CACSPGHRNFYEQYF,TGCGCCTGTAGCCCGGGACATCGAAATTTCTACGAGCAGTACTTC
13,NA,TRBJ1-2,TRBV29-1,NA,CSVALAKNYGYTF,TGCAGCGTTGCCTTAGCCAAAAACTATGGCTACACCTTC
17,NA,TRBJ2-6,TRBV5-1,NA,CASSTNGGLSGANVLTF,TGCGCCAGCAGCACTAATGGGGGGCTCTCTGGGGCCAACGTCCTGACTTTC
16,NA,TRBJ2-1,TRBV4-3,TRBD1,CASSQEGQGSMNEQFF,TGCGCCAGCAGCCAAGAAGGACAGGGCTCCATGAATGAGCAGTTCTTC
13,NA,TRBJ2-2,TRBV2,NA,CASRAVNTGELFF,TGTGCCAGCAGGGCGGTGAACACCGGGGAGCTGTTTTTT
14,NA,TRBJ1-1,TRBV9,NA,CASSVSSVNTEAFF,TGTGCCAGCAGCGTCTCATCAGTGAACACTGAAGCTTTCTTT
13,NA,TRBJ1-1,TRBV6-5,NA,CASRYPANTEAFF,TGTGCCAGCAGGTACCCCGCGAACACTGAAGCTTTCTTT
15,NA,TRBJ1-2,TRBV6-1,NA,CASRMNRVTNYGYTF,TGTGCCAGCAGGATGAACAGAGTTACTAACTATGGCTACACCTTC
14,many,TRBJ2-5,TRBV6-1,TRBD2,CASSQGLEQETQYF,TGTGCCAGCAGTCAGGGACTAGAGCAAGAGACCCAGTACTTC
14,NA,TRBJ2-4,TRBV28,NA,CASTPGLAKNIQYF,TGTGCCAGCACCCCTGGCCTAGCCAAAAACATTCAGTACTTC
15,NA,TRBJ2-1,TRBV29-1,TRBD2,CSVPSGGAFYDEQFF,TGCAGCGTACCGAGCGGGGGGGCCTTTTACGATGAGCAGTTCTTC
13,NA,TRBJ2-5,TRBV7-9,NA,CASSWSGQETQYF,TGTGCCAGCTCCTGGAGTGGGCAAGAGACCCAGTACTTC
13,once,TRBJ1-2,TRBV27,NA,CASSLRPGYGYTF,TGTGCCAGCAGTTTGAGGCCAGGGTATGGCTACACCTTC
16,NA,TRBJ1-2,TRBV30,NA,CAWRLQYRAVCYGYTF,TGTGCCTGGAGGCTACAGTACCGGGCCGTTTGTTATGGCTACACCTTC
18,NA,TRBJ2-3,TRBV11-3,TRBD1,CASSLEEDGQGSTDTQYF,TGTGCCAGCAGCTTAGAAGAAGACGGACAGGGTAGCACAGATACGCAGTATTTT
12,NA,TRBJ1-4,TRBV9,NA,CASGREPEKLFF,TGTGCCAGCGGGAGGGAGCCTGAAAAACTGTTTTTT
12,NA,TRBJ2-7,TRBV6-1,TRBD1,CASSELDRGETF,TGTGCCAGCAGTGAACTAGACAGGGGGGAAACCTTT
13,NA,TRBJ2-5,TRBV10-1,NA,CASSDASQETQYF,TGCGCCAGCAGTGATGCAAGCCAAGAGACCCAGTACTTC
12,NA,TRBJ1-1,TRBV29-1,TRBD1,CSVRTGDTEAFF,TGCAGCGTACGGACAGGGGACACTGAAGCTTTCTTT
14,few,TRBJ1-6,TRBV19,NA,CASRDRDEISPLHF,TGTGCCAGTAGGGACCGGGATGAAATCTCACCCCTCCACTTT
9,NA,TRBJ2-1,TRBV29-1,NA,CSVSSEQFF,TGCAGCGTAAGTAGTGAGCAGTTCTTC
16,NA,TRBJ2-1,TRBV2,TRBD1,CASRSTGTASYNEQFF,TGTGCCAGCCGATCGACCGGGACAGCTTCCTACAATGAGCAGTTCTTC
15,NA,TRBJ2-1,TRBV6-5,TRBD2,CASSSPGGGAYEQFF,TGTGCCAGCAGTTCCCCGGGCGGGGGGGCGTATGAGCAGTTCTTC
17,NA,TRBJ2-1,TRBV4-3,NA,CASSQEPQGGSYNEQFF,TGCGCCAGCAGCCAAGAACCGCAGGGAGGCTCCTACAATGAGCAGTTCTTC
13,NA,TRBJ1-1,TRBV5-1,NA,CASSSQQNTEAFF,TGCGCCAGCAGCTCCCAGCAAAACACTGAAGCTTTCTTT
11,NA,TRBJ1-1,TRBV7-9,NA,CASGTNTEAFF,TGTGCCAGCGGGACGAACACTGAAGCTTTCTTT
11,NA,TRBJ1-2,TRBV6-6,NA,CATQITDGYTF,TGTGCCACCCAAATAACCGATGGCTACACCTTC